This entry concerns a single TCR beta chain. Its antigen remains unidentified. Sample time point: late sampling 161 to 241 days after vaccination in a few convalescent patients. Stated treatment: approximately 9-day PBMC culture with coronavirus spike peptide pools or control peptides (ViraFEST assay). The data originate from a study of vaccination and CD4 T cells after COVID-19. Oncomine TCR Beta short-read sequencing was applied to DNA from cultured CD4+ T cells. TCRdb analysed the PCR reads with MiXCR anew, one entry per CDR3 protein. Of more than 20,000 distinct CDR3 sequences in the sample, 41% were seen once. Sequenced material: CD4+ T cells from blood, cultured in vitro, taken about 7 months after SARS-CoV-2 vaccination. This clonotype originated in a human donor who had recovered from COVID-19.

The CDR3 spells CSAPPPRTGAVTDTQYF. The CDR3 DNA follows: TGCAGTGCCCCACCGCCCCGGACGGGAGCGGTCACAGATACGCAGTATTTT. The chain combines TRBV20-1 with TRBJ2-3, with a tentative D call TRBD2 (6 bases). V lost 6 bases and J 2 bases, leaving 24 bases between the germline ends. The CDR3 loop spans 17 amino acids. CDR1 and CDR2 (germline): DFQATT, SNEGSKA (reference sequence).